The 27 T cell receptor beta chains presented below share a single source sample, sequenced in a study of T-cell reconstitution after alpha-beta-depleted transplantation in children (dated by TCRdb to the mid-2010s). The library was generated by PCR. Sequenced using an Illumina HiSeq 2500. To normalize quantification of the TCRbeta repertoire, the TCR libraries were built with molecular barcoding that relied on unique molecular identifiers. The raw public reads went through TCRdb reprocessing: fastp at Q25, MiXCR clone calling, in-frame beta chains kept. Under each unique CDR3 protein, matching rows form one entry showing the most common genes and DNA. The sample has approximately 93,000 distinct CDR3 sequences on record, roughly 8.4% of them singletons. The ten largest clones take up more than 6.5% of the sample. The source was PBMCs from the stem cell graft donor, collected from the stem cell graft. Receptor source: a human donor who donated a stem cell graft to a child with congenital amegakaryocytic thrombocytopenia.

This chain uses TRBV20-1 with TRBJ2-7; D possibly corresponds to TRBD2 (5 bases). CDR1 and CDR2 from the germline V gene are DFQATT and SNEGSKA (reference sequence). Deletions cut 5 bases from V and 8 bases from J, with 13 bases between. The CDR3 length is 11 residues. In DNA, the CDR3 is TGCAGTGCTCCCCACCCCGGGAAGCAGTACTTC. Its translation: CSAPHPGKQYF.

This clonotype has at least ten counts. V is TRBV12-3 or TRBV12-4 and J is TRBJ2-1; 10 bases match TRBD2. CDR3 size: 20 residues. V was clipped by 8 bases and J by 7 bases; unmatched bases: 26. CDR3 sequence (DNA): TGTGCCAGCGGCACCACCCCTGGGGCTACACTAGCGGGACGGCGAAATGAGCAGTTCTTC. It is translated as CASGTTPGATLAGRRNEQFF.

In this sample, this clonotype turned up many times. The CDR3 loop reads CASSFRSLNTEAFF. The DNA for the CDR3 is TGTGCCAGCAGTTTTCGGAGCTTGAACACTGAAGCTTTCTTT. This sequence joins TRBV12-3 or TRBV12-4 and TRBJ1-1; D call uncertain. V shed 3 bases and J shed 0 bases, with 8 bases lying between them. CDR3 length equals 14 residues.

This clonotype was found a few times. V and J are TRBV11-2 and TRBJ2-2, with 8 bases that match TRBD1. This CDR3 is built from 20 residues. Germline loops: CDR1 SGHAT, CDR2 FQNNGV. J gave up 2 bases and V 6 bases, and 20 bases lay outside the gene matches. CDR3 coding DNA: TGTGCCAGCAGATCTATAGGATACAGGGGGGAGTCGGCCAACACCGGGGAGCTGTTTTTT. Its translation: CASRSIGYRGESANTGELFF. The complete variable domain, with remaining parts taken from reference TRBV11-2 and TRBJ2-2, reads EAGVAQSPRYKIIEKRQSVAFWCNPISGHATLYWYQQILGQGPKLLIQFQNNGVVDDSQLPKDRFSAERLKGVDSTLKIQPAKLEDSAVYLCASRSIGYRGESANTGELFFGEGSRLTVL.

By its share, this clonotype is medium-sized. The chain recombines TRBV5-5 with TRBJ2-1; TRBD1 aligns across 7 bases. Germline CDR1 and CDR2: SGHKS and YYEKEE (reference sequence). The CDR3 spans 13 residues. The V and J ends lost 4 bases and 4 bases, in that order; junction bases with no gene match: 2. The CDR3 DNA reads as TGTGCCAGCAGCGTGGACAGGTACAATGAGCAGTTCTTC. It yields the protein CASSVDRYNEQFF.

This clonotype has a count of ten or more. This chain connects TRBV5-5 to TRBJ2-7, with 9 bases aligning to TRBD1. V was pared by 4 bases and J by 0 bases, with 8 bases of the junction left unmatched. The CDR3 has 16 amino acids. CDR1 and CDR2 (germline): SGHKS, YYEKEE (reference sequence). The CDR3 DNA is TGTGCCAGCAGCCATGAGGGACAGGGTGTCTCCTACGAGCAGTACTTC. Its translation is CASSHEGQGVSYEQYF.

This clonotype was recorded at least ten times. The chain has TRBV11-3 and TRBJ2-3; no clear D. V was pared by 0 bases and J by 4 bases, with 5 bases between. CDR1 is SGHNT, CDR2 YENEEA, per germline. CDR3 size: 13 residues. The CDR3 DNA follows: TGTGCCAGCAGCTTAGATTCGTCAGATACGCAGTATTTT. This encodes CASSLDSSDTQYF.

In DNA form, the CDR3 reads TGCAGCGTCCATCGGTCGGGAGGCTACACCTTC. Translating it yields CSVHRSGGYTF. The V and J genes are TRBV29-1 and TRBJ1-2; D uncertain. Trimming removed 6 bases at V and 8 bases at J, with 13 bases between. Germline CDR1 and CDR2: SQVTM and ANQGSEA. The CDR3 totals 11 residues.

The table lists this clonotype with many counts. The chain combines TRBV7-9 with TRBJ2-2; D not certain. V was shortened by 3 bases and J by 1 base, with 6 bases between the two germline ends. The CDR3 runs 14 residues. In germline, CDR1 is SEHNR, CDR2 FQNEAQ (reference sequence). The CDR3 nucleotides are TGTGCCAGCAGCTTGTCCAGGAACACCGGGGAGCTGTTTTTT. Its protein is CASSLSRNTGELFF.

Turning to this clonotype: A much more abundant neighbour one base away suggests this may be a read error. The CDR3 sequence is CATSLEVRNYGYTF. The CDR3 bases are TGTGCCACCAGCTTAGAAGTACGGAACTATGGCTACACCTTC. This chain connects TRBV7-9 to TRBJ1-2; no clear D. The CDR3 extends over 14 amino acids. Per the germline V gene, CDR1 is SEHNR and CDR2 is FQNEAQ (reference sequence).

This clonotype was detected ten times or more. The chain couples TRBV20-1 to TRBJ1-2, with a weak D call TRBD1 (5 bases). Per the germline V gene, CDR1 is DFQATT and CDR2 is SNEGSKA (reference sequence). Trimming shortened V by 1 base and J by 6 bases, and 15 bases separated the two germline ends. The CDR3 sequence is 14 residues long. The CDR3 bases are TGCAGTGCTAGAGGGGGCAGGGTCGTAAATGGCTACACCTTC. Protein: CSARGGRVVNGYTF.

There are many counts of this clonotype. The chain uses TRBV7-8 and TRBJ2-2; TRBD2 matches at 16 bases. Per the germline V gene, CDR1 is SGHVS and CDR2 is FQNEAQ. This CDR3 has 16 residues. J gave up 6 bases and V 4 bases, and 2 bases lay outside the gene matches. The CDR3 reads CASSWGTSGGAGELFF. The CDR3 region has the DNA TGTGCCAGCAGCTGGGGGACTAGCGGGGGGGCCGGGGAGCTGTTTTTT.

This clonotype was counted ten times or more. The CDR3: CAWSVRDIKYEQYF. The CDR3, as DNA: TGTGCCTGGAGTGTCAGAGACATCAAGTACGAGCAGTACTTC. V gene TRBV30 combines with J gene TRBJ2-7, with D uncertain. The CDR3 extends over 14 amino acids. In germline, CDR1 is GTSNPN, CDR2 SVGIG (reference sequence). V was clipped by 0 bases and J by 4 bases, with 13 bases between them.

The table lists this clonotype with many counts. The chain links TRBV9 to TRBJ2-3; 7 positions match TRBD2. Germline V gene sequence: CDR1 SGDLS, CDR2 YYNGEE. The length of the CDR3 is 17 residues. The V and J ends lost 0 bases and 3 bases, in that order; junction bases with no gene match: 10. The CDR3 nucleotides are TGTGCCAGCAGCGTAGGTGGCGGGGGAGGAGTGACAGATACGCAGTATTTT. It yields the protein CASSVGGGGGVTDTQYF.

In its sample, this clonotype was seen many times. The genes are TRBV7-9 and TRBJ1-2; a weak D match, TRBD1 (5 bases). The germline gives CDR1 SEHNR, CDR2 FQNEAQ (reference sequence). CDR3 length: 15 amino acids. Trimming shortened V by 1 base and J by 8 bases, and 17 bases separated the two germline ends. DNA for the CDR3: TGTGCCAGCAGCTTAGAAGCAGGGCCGTCGGCGGGCTACACCTTC. Its translation: CASSLEAGPSAGYTF.

Many counts were recorded for this clonotype. The chain links TRBV5-8 to TRBJ2-3, with 11 nucleotides matching TRBD1. This CDR3 has 17 residues. In germline, CDR1 is SGHTS, CDR2 YDEGEE. Trimming cost V 5 bases and J 1 base; bases outside gene matches: 9. The CDR3 nucleotides are TGTGCCAGCAGACAGGACCTGGGACAGGGGGGCACAGATACGCAGTATTTT. It codes for CASRQDLGQGGTDTQYF.

The CDR3 DNA reads TGCAGTGCTAGGGGGGGGGGTGTGGTCGGGTTCCATCAGCCCCAGCATTTT. Its translation: CSARGGGVVGFHQPQHF. The chain links TRBV20-1 to TRBJ1-5; TRBD1 might be the D (5 bases). The CDR3 length is 17 residues. Germline V gene sequence: CDR1 DFQATT, CDR2 SNEGSKA (reference sequence). V gave up 3 bases and J gave up 5 bases, with 23 bases separating them.

This clonotype was found many times. V and J are TRBV5-1 and TRBJ2-3; TRBD2 is a possible D gene (6 bases). Germline values: CDR1 SGHRS, CDR2 YFSETQ. The CDR3 is 14 residues long. The germline V and J ends were trimmed by 1 base and 2 bases, with 8 bases remaining between them. The CDR3 here is CASSLREVTDTQYF. The CDR3 DNA follows: TGCGCCAGCAGCTTGAGGGAGGTCACAGATACGCAGTATTTT.

This clonotype was seen at least ten times. CDR3 DNA sequence: TGTGCCAGTAGTATAGATTCGGTATCTGGGGCCAACGTCCTGACTTTC. Its protein is CASSIDSVSGANVLTF. This chain connects TRBV19 to TRBJ2-6; no firm D call. Germline CDR1 reads LNHDA; CDR2 reads SQIVND (reference sequence). The CDR3 sequence is 16 residues long. V was shortened by 0 bases and J by 1 base, with 7 bases between the two germline ends.

The sample holds many counts of this clonotype. The V and J genes are TRBV10-3 and TRBJ1-5, with 10 bases that match TRBD1. This CDR3 spans 14 amino acids. Germline values: CDR1 ENHRY, CDR2 SYGVKD. V gave up 9 bases and J gave up 4 bases; unmatched junction bases: 6. The CDR3 sequence: CAIRTGGENQPQHF. CDR3 nucleotide sequence: TGTGCCATAAGGACAGGGGGGGAGAATCAGCCCCAGCATTTT.

This clonotype has just a few counts. The chain combines TRBV29-1 with TRBJ2-1; the match to TRBD1 covers 7 bases. The CDR3 length is 16 residues. CDR1 is SQVTM, CDR2 ANQGSEA, per germline. Trimming cost V 1 base and J 3 bases; bases outside gene matches: 9. DNA of the CDR3: TGCAGCGTTGAAGGTAGAGGGGGCCTGTTCTACAATGAGCAGTTCTTC. Amino acid sequence: CSVEGRGGLFYNEQFF.

This clonotype has at least ten counts. The chain carries TRBV12-3 or TRBV12-4 and TRBJ1-2; maybe TRBD1 (5 bases). V was pared by 8 bases and J by 8 bases, with 24 bases between. The length of the CDR3 is 15 residues. CDR3 protein: CASSHLGTPQDGYTF. The CDR3 nucleotides read TGTGCCAGCTCCCATTTGGGGACTCCTCAAGACGGCTACACCTTC.

On this clonotype: A much larger clone is a single base away; this may be a read error. The rearrangement joins TRBV5-6 to TRBJ2-7; D call uncertain. The CDR3 runs to 14 residues. CDR1 is SGHDT, CDR2 YYEEEE, per germline. The germline V and J ends were trimmed by 2 bases and 3 bases, with 12 bases remaining between them. The CDR3 DNA sequence: TGTGCCAGCAGCTTTAGCAGAAGCCTCTACGAGCAGTACTTC. This encodes CASSFSRSLYEQYF.

This clonotype was counted many times. The chain recombines TRBV9 with TRBJ2-5, with TRBD2 identical over 8 bases. The CDR3 contains 13 residues. The V segment lost 3 bases and the J segment 5 bases; nucleotides outside the gene matches: 3. Germline values: CDR1 SGDLS, CDR2 YYNGEE. The CDR3 reads CASSAGTRETQYF. The CDR3 coding sequence is TGTGCCAGCAGCGCCGGGACTAGGGAGACCCAGTACTTC.

This clonotype has a count of ten or more. The chain links TRBV29-1 to TRBJ1-5; D is uncertain. Per germline, CDR1 SQVTM and CDR2 ANQGSEA. The CDR3 length is 12 residues. The V gene lost 3 bases and the J gene lost 9 bases, with 12 bases spanning the gap. The CDR3 DNA follows: TGCAGCGTTGAGGTGGGGAAGGGGCCCCAGCATTTT. Its translation: CSVEVGKGPQHF.

A remark on this clonotype: Just one base apart from a much larger clone, this may be a read error. V is TRBV20-1 and J is TRBJ1-4, with D hard to call. There are 16 residues in the CDR3. Germline assignment: CDR1 DFQATT and CDR2 SNEGSKA (reference sequence). The CDR3 bases are TGCTGTGCTAGAGGATTAAGGGTTAAGGCTAATGAAAAACTGTTTTTT. Its protein is CCARGLRVKANEKLFF.

This clonotype was recorded at least ten times. The chain carries TRBV29-1 and TRBJ1-4, with D possibly being TRBD1 (6 bases). The germline V gene encodes CDR1 SQVTM and CDR2 ANQGSEA. This CDR3 is built from 14 residues. Trimming stripped 5 bases from V and 7 bases from J, with 17 bases between. The CDR3 DNA sequence: TGCAGCGTTATTACGACAGGAGGGGGTGAAAAACTGTTTTTT. Its protein product is CSVITTGGGEKLFF.